These 10 T cell receptor beta chains were sequenced from one sample in a study of T cells in Graves' hyperthyroidism and ophthalmopathy (dated 2019 in TCRdb). Receptor libraries were prepared by multiplex PCR. This sample was sequenced with an Illumina HiSeq 2000. Amplification of TCR beta CDR3 regions was carried out from RNA transcripts. The TCR CDR3 was subjected to a first round of RT-PCR using the HTBI primer set and the Qiagen OneStep RT-PCR kit. The public reads were run again by TCRdb, first through fastp at Q25 and then through MiXCR, and only productive beta chains were kept. Every CDR3 protein is listed once, alongside the most common genes and DNA of its rows. Within this sample are 600,000 to 700,000 distinct CDR3 sequences, with 14% to 15% of them counted one time only. The leading ten clones occupy 3.5% to 4.5% of the sample. Sequenced sample: blood. The receptors were sampled from a middle-aged woman with Graves' ophthalmopathy.

The sample holds many counts of this clonotype. The junction differs from germline at one of its ends, possibly a read error. The gene calls are TRBV5-1 and TRBJ1-1; D uncertain. CDR1 is SGHRS and CDR2 is YFSETQ in the germline V gene. This CDR3 comprises 14 residues. CDR3 loop: CASSLGSMNTEAFF. Here the CDR3 DNA reads TGTGCCAGCTCCCTCGGGTCCATGAACACTGAAGCTTTCTTT.

This clonotype showed up many times. This sequence joins TRBV6-2 or TRBV6-3 and TRBJ2-6, with D maybe TRBD1 (6 bases). Trimming stripped 0 bases from V and 0 bases from J, with 12 bases between. This CDR3 is 18 amino acids long. Per germline, CDR1 MNHEY and CDR2 SVGEGT. CDR3 loop: CASSYSGTKSSGANVLTF. CDR3 coding DNA: TGTGCCAGCAGTTACTCCGGGACAAAGAGCTCTGGGGCCAACGTCCTGACTTTC.

This clonotype was detected ten times or more. J is TRBJ1-1 and V is TRBV6-5, with 7 bases identical to TRBD1. Germline V lookup: CDR1 MNHEY, CDR2 SVGAGI. The CDR3 has 15 amino acids. With V trimmed by 0 bases and J by 1 base, 2 bases remained unmatched. CDR3 sequence: CASSYSGTANTEAFF. CDR3 nucleotides: TGTGCCAGCAGTTACTCCGGGACAGCGAACACTGAAGCTTTCTTT.

The sample holds many counts of this clonotype. The chain employs TRBV28 and TRBJ1-1, with unresolved D. The CDR3 sequence is 17 residues long. The germline V gene has CDR1 MDHEN and CDR2 SYDVKM. V lost 6 bases, J lost 3 bases, and 23 bases lay in between. This CDR3 is CASRRPVLREIDTEAFF. In DNA, the CDR3 is TGTGCCAGCAGGCGGCCCGTTTTGAGGGAGATTGACACTGAAGCTTTCTTT.

V is TRBV6-2 or TRBV6-3 and J is TRBJ2-7; 9 bases match TRBD1. This CDR3 comprises 16 residues. Germline trimming cut 0 bases from V and 6 bases from J; bases unmatched to any gene: 9. Germline V gene data show CDR1 as MNHEY and CDR2 as SVGEGT. In nucleotides, the CDR3 is TGTGCCAGCAGTTACTCATCAGGGACAGGGAGTCTCGAGCAGTACTTC. The encoded protein is CASSYSSGTGSLEQYF.

This clonotype was counted at least ten times. The chain links TRBV24-1 to TRBJ2-2; no clear D gene. CDR3 length: 18 residues. Germline CDR1 is KGHDR and CDR2 is SFDVKD. The V end was cut by 0 bases, the J end by 0 bases, with 13 bases between. For the CDR3, the DNA is TGTGCCACCAGTGATTTGCCCGTTGGCTACCCGAACACCGGGGAGCTGTTTTTT. Protein product: CATSDLPVGYPNTGELFF.

The rearrangement uses TRBV24-1 and TRBJ2-7, with D tentatively TRBD1 (6 bases). This CDR3 region has 13 residues. Between the trimmed V and J ends, which lost 5 bases and 3 bases, there was a span of 10 bases. The germline gives CDR1 KGHDR, CDR2 SFDVKD. The CDR3 here is CATSAPTGYEQYF. CDR3 coding DNA: TGTGCCACCAGTGCCCCGACAGGCTACGAGCAGTACTTC.

This clonotype was recorded at least ten times. The chain combines TRBV11-1 with TRBJ2-5, with D perhaps TRBD1 (5 bases). The CDR3 covers 15 residues. CDR1 and CDR2 from the germline V gene are SGHAT and FQDESV (reference sequence). With 7 bases removed from V and 2 bases from J, the gap between germline ends came to 17 bases. The CDR3 is CASTHTRQRQETQYF. The CDR3 DNA reads as TGTGCCAGCACCCACACCCGACAGCGACAAGAGACCCAGTACTTC.

At least ten counts were recorded for this clonotype. The gene calls are TRBV7-6 and TRBJ2-7; 9 bases are a match to TRBD2. This CDR3 is 15 amino acids long. Germline V gives CDR1 SGHVS, CDR2 FNYEAQ. V shed 2 bases and J 5 bases; nucleotides not matched to a gene: 7. The CDR3 region has the DNA TGTGCCAGCAGCTTATTTAGCGGGAGAGGGGACGAGCAGTACTTC. It specifies CASSLFSGRGDEQYF.

This clonotype was observed many times. The rearrangement joins TRBV6-5 to TRBJ2-7; 9 bases are a match to TRBD2. With V trimmed by 2 bases and J by 0 bases, 5 bases remained unmatched. The V gene's germline CDR1 is MNHEY and CDR2 SVGAGI. The CDR3 contains 16 residues. CDR3 sequence: CASSYGNSGSSYEQYF. As DNA, the CDR3 is TGTGCCAGCAGTTACGGAAATAGCGGGAGCTCCTACGAGCAGTACTTC.